This T cell receptor beta chain is drawn from a study of shared clonotypes between healthy human individuals. Study at large: Aged between 18 and 49, the donors were a couple of women and three men.

Concerning this clone: Its matching antigen is unknown.

Measured with immunoSEQ multiplex PCR; TCRdb has only the in-frame clones, and not every one. The table has roughly 2.2 million clones, 90% to 95% seen once. CD4+ cells were split into CD45RA+ naive and CD45RA-negative memory subsets. Study results and caveats: Sequencing depth was expected to affect clonotype sharing among donors. Limited genetic and exposure-history diversity came from having few donors.

Deletions cut 4 bases from V and 10 bases from J, with 22 bases between. This CDR3 has 15 amino acids. Germline values: CDR1 MDHEN, CDR2 SYDVKM. This clonotype was obtained from a man between 18 and 35 years old in good health. Some clones in this sample may be carry-over from other donors' samples. Input material: naive CD4+ T cells from PBMCs. Subset given: CD45RA+ positively selected. This rearrangement joins TRBV28 to TRBJ1-1, with a tentative D call TRBD1 (5 bases). The CDR3 here is CASSYPSPRDYGAFF. The DNA of the CDR3 is TGTGCCAGCAGTTACCCCTCCCCCAGGGACTATGGAGCTTTCTTT.